Following are 20 T cell receptor beta chains from one sample sequenced in a study of response to subunit inactivated influenza vaccine (dated by TCRdb to the late 2010s). Library preparation employed RT-PCR. Data came from an Illumina HiSeq 2500. In TCRdb, the public reads were trimmed at Q25 with fastp and aligned with MiXCR, with productive beta chains retained. Merged by CDR3 protein, the rows form single entries marked with the most common genes and DNA. In all, the sample holds approximately 680,000 distinct CDR3 sequences, and more than 15% of those were seen once. Jointly, the top ten make up around 10% of the sample. The specimen was PBMCs from blood, collected about 13 days after vaccination. The receptors derive from a man aged 50 to 59 who received an inactivated influenza vaccine. Donor details come from another sample of the same person, matched by shared clones.

The chain couples TRBV2 to TRBJ2-1; 7 positions match TRBD1. V dropped 6 bases and J dropped 3; count of bases not matched to a gene: 8. The CDR3 has 15 amino acids. Germline assignment: CDR1 SNHLY and CDR2 FYNNEI. For the CDR3, the DNA is TGTGCCAGCAGGGACACAGGGGCCAGCTACAATGAGCAGTTCTTC. Its protein product is CASRDTGASYNEQFF.

The rearrangement joins TRBV6-2 or TRBV6-3 to TRBJ2-1; TRBD2 matches 11 bases. Looked up from germline, CDR1 is MNHEY and CDR2 is SVGEGT. Trimming cost V 6 bases and J 4 bases; bases outside gene matches: 5. The CDR3 sequence is 15 residues long. The CDR3 here is CASRRTSGPYNEQFF. CDR3 DNA sequence: TGTGCCAGCAGGAGGACTAGCGGGCCTTACAATGAGCAGTTCTTC.

A few counts support this clonotype. The genes are TRBV28 and TRBJ2-1, with D perhaps TRBD2 (5 bases). Germline V gene lookup returns CDR1 MDHEN and CDR2 SYDVKM. V was trimmed by 2 bases and J by 4 bases, leaving 12 bases between them. The CDR3 is 15 amino acids. CDR3 nucleotide sequence: TGTGCCAGCAGTTTAACTTCCCCGGGGTACAATGAGCAGTTCTTC. Translating gives CASSLTSPGYNEQFF.

This clonotype was counted at least ten times. This chain links TRBV12-3 or TRBV12-4 with TRBJ1-1, with 8 nucleotides matching TRBD1. V lost 5 bases, J lost 1 base, and 6 bases stayed unmatched. The CDR3 runs to 15 residues. The CDR3 is CASSPRTGRNTEAFF. The CDR3 nucleotides are TGTGCCAGCAGTCCTCGGACAGGGAGGAACACTGAAGCTTTCTTT.

This clonotype was seen more than once but under ten times. The V call is TRBV6-2 or TRBV6-3, the J call TRBJ1-1; D is undetermined. Trimming removed 5 bases at V and 1 base at J, with 14 bases between. The CDR3 length is 15 residues. Germline V CDR1 and CDR2: MNHEY, SVGEGT. The CDR3 loop reads CASSGTGLPNTEAFF. The CDR3 DNA follows: TGTGCCAGCAGTGGAACCGGACTCCCGAACACTGAAGCTTTCTTT.

This clonotype has ten or more counts. The chain recombines TRBV5-8 with TRBJ1-2, with a tentative D call TRBD1 (5 bases). CDR1 and CDR2 from the germline V gene are SGHTS and YDEGEE. Between the trimmed V and J ends, which lost 2 bases and 4 bases, there was a span of 12 bases. This CDR3 contains 14 residues. In DNA, the CDR3 is TGTGCCAGCAGCTTAGACTCAAGGGGCTATGGCTACACCTTC. Translated: CASSLDSRGYGYTF.

The V gene is TRBV28, the J gene TRBJ1-2, with D uncertain. V dropped 3 bases and J dropped 7 bases, with 15 bases sitting between them. The CDR3 totals 14 residues. CDR1 and CDR2 from the germline V gene are MDHEN and SYDVKM. Here the CDR3 DNA reads TGTGCCAGCAGTTTCCAACGGACTGCCCGTGGCTACACCTTC. Protein: CASSFQRTARGYTF.

The chain employs TRBV20-1 and TRBJ1-6; D might be TRBD1 (6 bases). In germline, CDR1 is DFQATT, CDR2 SNEGSKA (reference sequence). The CDR3 is made up of 13 amino acids. V was shortened by 6 bases and J by 13 bases, with 19 bases between the two germline ends. DNA of the CDR3: TGCAGTGCCACCGGCGGGGCGGGGGCGCCCCTCCACTTT. As protein: CSATGGAGAPLHF.

This rearrangement joins TRBV28 to TRBJ2-1; 7 nucleotides line up with TRBD2. V gave up 6 bases and J gave up 2 bases; unmatched junction bases: 10. CDR1 and CDR2 (germline): MDHEN, SYDVKM. The CDR3 contains 16 residues. CDR3 coding DNA: TGTGCCAGCAGAACCCGAACTAGCGTACCCTACAATGAGCAGTTCTTC. This translates into CASRTRTSVPYNEQFF.

The gene calls are TRBV18 and TRBJ2-7; 11 bases align to TRBD2. The germline CDR1 and CDR2 sequences are KGHSH and LQKENI. The CDR3 consists of 15 residues. The V and J ends lost 6 bases and 4 bases, in that order; junction bases with no gene match: 8. CDR3 nucleotide sequence: TGTGCCAGCTCGAATAGCGGGAGGGCCTCGTACGAGCAGTACTTC. Amino acids: CASSNSGRASYEQYF.

V usage is TRBV12-3 or TRBV12-4 and J usage is TRBJ1-4; D possibly corresponds to TRBD1 (5 bases). Trimming left V 7 bases short and J 4 bases short, with 13 bases between. CDR3 length: 14 amino acids. CDR3 bases: TGTGCCAGCACTCCGGGACGTTTTAATGAAAAACTGTTTTTT. Translation gives CASTPGRFNEKLFF.

This chain links TRBV14 with TRBJ2-7; D is uncertain. The V gene's germline CDR1 is SGHDN and CDR2 FVKESK. Trimming took off 0 bases at V and 3 bases at J, with 12 bases between the two ends. The CDR3 consists of 15 residues. The CDR3 coding sequence is TGTGCCAGCAGCCAAGATAAGGCAGCTATCTACGAGCAGTACTTC. This sequence encodes CASSQDKAAIYEQYF.

The V and J genes are TRBV4-3 and TRBJ2-2, with TRBD2 matching 15 bases. V shed 7 bases, J shed 1 base, and the junction held 1 base outside the gene matches. CDR3 size: 16 residues. Per the germline V gene, CDR1 is LGHNA and CDR2 is YSLEER. The DNA of the CDR3 is TGCGCCAGCAAGGGACTAGCGGGGGGGAACACCGGGGAGCTGTTTTTT. This encodes CASKGLAGGNTGELFF.

The CDR3 loop reads CASSFLVGGPSNEQFF. CDR3 nucleotides: TGTGCCAGCAGCTTCTTGGTGGGAGGGCCATCGAATGAGCAGTTCTTC. This rearrangement joins TRBV7-9 to TRBJ2-1; 7 bases map to TRBD2. The CDR3 contains 16 residues. V gave up 3 bases and J gave up 7 bases; unmatched junction bases: 12. Germline V gene sequence: CDR1 SEHNR, CDR2 FQNEAQ (reference sequence).

The chain joins TRBV20-1 to TRBJ2-5; D possibly corresponds to TRBD2 (7 bases). Trimming stripped 3 bases from V and 5 bases from J, with 10 bases between. The germline V gene encodes CDR1 DFQATT and CDR2 SNEGSKA (reference sequence). The CDR3 extends over 12 amino acids. The CDR3 reads CSASGGLETQYF. The CDR3 region has the DNA TGCAGTGCTAGCGGGGGGCTGGAGACCCAGTACTTC.

The J gene is TRBJ2-5, the V gene TRBV14, with 9 bases that match TRBD1. V was pared by 5 bases and J by 5 bases, with 3 bases of the junction left unmatched. Germline loops: CDR1 SGHDN, CDR2 FVKESK. CDR3 length: 13 amino acids. The CDR3 sequence is CASSWTGVETQYF. In nucleotides, the CDR3 is TGTGCCAGCAGCTGGACAGGGGTTGAGACCCAGTACTTC. Looking up the rest from reference TRBV14 and TRBJ2-5 gives the full variable domain: EAGVTQFPSHSVIEKGQTVTLRCDPISGHDNLYWYRRVMGKEIKFLLHFVKESKQDESGMPNNRFLAERTGGTYSTLKVQPAELEDSGVYFCASSWTGVETQYFGPGTRLLVL.

This clonotype has just a few counts. CDR3 coding DNA: TGTGCCAGCAGCGTAGTCGCGAGGCCCGAGTACAATGAGCAGTTCTTC. Its protein is CASSVVARPEYNEQFF. This chain connects TRBV9 to TRBJ2-1; D is unclear. V lost 0 bases to trimming and J lost 4 bases, with 14 bases between them. The CDR3 contains 16 residues. The germline V gene has CDR1 SGDLS and CDR2 YYNGEE.

This clonotype was seen a few times. The chain carries TRBV13 and TRBJ2-7; the D is unclear. V lost 2 bases, J lost 1 base, and 9 bases lay in between. The CDR3 consists of 14 residues. Germline V CDR1 and CDR2: PRHDT, FYEKMQ (reference sequence). CDR3 in amino acids: CASSLKSPSYEQYF. The CDR3 nucleotides read TGTGCCAGCAGCTTAAAAAGTCCGTCCTACGAGCAGTACTTC.

This clonotype showed up just a few times. The rearrangement links TRBV20-1 to TRBJ2-5, with D unresolved. The CDR3 covers 11 residues. From germline, CDR1 is DFQATT and CDR2 SNEGSKA (reference sequence). V lost 4 bases and J lost 4, with 7 bases in between. The CDR3 loop is CSANQLETQYF. The CDR3, as DNA: TGCAGTGCTAACCAATTAGAGACCCAGTACTTC.

J is TRBJ2-5 and V is TRBV9; TRBD2 is a possible D gene (6 bases). The CDR3 contains 15 residues. Trimming stripped 3 bases from V and 5 bases from J, with 17 bases between. The germline V gene encodes CDR1 SGDLS and CDR2 YYNGEE. CDR3 sequence reads: CASSDGTSPRETQYF. As DNA, the CDR3 is TGTGCCAGCAGCGACGGGACTTCACCAAGGGAGACCCAGTACTTC.